Shown below are 14 T cell receptor beta chains from a single sample sequenced in a study of T cells after yellow fever vaccination. TCRdb itself ran the 5' RACE reads through MiXCR, one entry per CDR3 protein. The profile covers roughly 260,000 distinct CDR3 sequences, with around 13% appearing a single time and less than 0.55% taken by the ten largest. This specimen consisted of CD4+ T cells sorted from PBMCs, obtained 45 days after the yellow fever booster vaccination. These receptors came from a man younger than 45 who received the YFV17D yellow fever vaccine.

The chain recombines TRBV2 with TRBJ2-3, with unresolved D. The CDR3 runs 14 residues. Germline V lookup: CDR1 SNHLY, CDR2 FYNNEI. The V end lost 8 bases, the J end lost 7 bases, and 19 bases lay between the germline ends. CDR3 residues: CASVHRQERNTQYF. CDR3 nucleotide sequence: TGTGCCAGCGTGCACAGACAAGAAAGAAATACGCAGTATTTT.

The chain has TRBV5-1 and TRBJ2-7, with TRBD1 matching over 9 bases. This CDR3 is built from 14 residues. The germline gives CDR1 SGHRS, CDR2 YFSETQ. V shed 4 bases, J shed 1 base, and the junction held 3 bases outside the gene matches. The chain's CDR3 is CASSRDRASYEQYF. In DNA form, the CDR3 reads TGCGCCAGCAGCCGGGACAGGGCGTCCTACGAGCAGTACTTC.

V gene TRBV7-2 combines with J gene TRBJ2-1; 8 bases match TRBD2. The CDR3 has 15 residues. Trimming at V came to 3 bases and at J to 4 bases, leaving 5 bases not matched to a gene. In germline, CDR1 is SGHTA, CDR2 FQGNSA. CDR3 nucleotide sequence: TGTGCCAGCAGCTTTCGGGAGGGAGCATACAATGAGCAGTTCTTC. As protein: CASSFREGAYNEQFF.

The chain carries TRBV30 and TRBJ2-5, with 8 bases matching TRBD1. The J segment lost 5 bases and the V segment lost 5 bases, leaving 7 bases of the junction unmatched. The germline gives CDR1 GTSNPN, CDR2 SVGIG (reference sequence). This CDR3 has 13 residues. CDR3 residues: CAWDRGVRETQYF. CDR3 nucleotide sequence: TGTGCCTGGGACAGGGGAGTTCGGGAGACCCAGTACTTC. Full variable domain (missing parts from reference TRBV30 and TRBJ2-5): SQTIHQWPATLVQPVGSPLSLECTVEGTSNPNLYWYRQAAGRGLQLLFYSVGIGQISSEVPQNLSASRPQDRQFILSSKKLLLSDSGFYLCAWDRGVRETQYFGPGTRLLVL.

This clonotype was seen a handful of times. This chain joins TRBV7-2 and TRBJ2-4; D might be TRBD1 (7 bases). Germline loops: CDR1 SGHTA, CDR2 FQGNSA. V shed 3 bases and J shed 6 bases, with 12 bases lying between them. There are 14 residues in the CDR3. CDR3 bases: TGTGCCAGCAGCTTCCGACAGGGAGGAAACATTCAGTACTTC. Translating it yields CASSFRQGGNIQYF.

The CDR3 sequence is CASSSSGLAGVEQFF. DNA for the CDR3: TGTGCCAGCAGCTCCTCGGGACTAGCGGGAGTTGAGCAGTTCTTC. The chain has TRBV7-3 and TRBJ2-1; 14 positions agree with TRBD2. The CDR3 consists of 15 residues. Trimming removed 4 bases from V and 9 bases from J; junction bases left unmatched: 5. Per the germline V gene, CDR1 is SGHTA and CDR2 is FQGTGA.

This clonotype has a handful of counts. CDR3 nucleotide sequence: TGCAGCGCCCTGGGACAGGCTCGCACAGATACGCAGTATTTT. This gives the protein CSALGQARTDTQYF. This rearrangement joins TRBV29-1 to TRBJ2-3; 8 bases are shared with TRBD1. CDR3 length equals 14 residues. The V gene's germline CDR1 is SQVTM and CDR2 ANQGSEA. Losses at the gene ends were 7 bases for V and 1 base for J; bases not matched to a gene: 7.

The chain recombines TRBV20-1 with TRBJ2-7; D is tentatively TRBD1 or TRBD2 (6 bases each). V was clipped by 4 bases and J by 8 bases, with 21 bases between them. The length of the CDR3 is 14 residues. Germline values: CDR1 DFQATT, CDR2 SNEGSKA (reference sequence). CDR3 sequence reads: CSANIKEGDLKQYF. CDR3 sequence (DNA): TGCAGTGCTAATATAAAGGAGGGGGACCTCAAGCAGTACTTC.

This sequence joins TRBV27 and TRBJ2-5, with unresolved D. The CDR3 consists of 13 residues. CDR1 MNHEY and CDR2 SMNVEV come from the germline V gene (reference sequence). V was trimmed by 6 bases and J by 4 bases, leaving 12 bases between them. CDR3 coding DNA: TGTGCCAGCAGCTTCGTGGGTGGAGAGACCCAGTACTTC. This gives the protein CASSFVGGETQYF.

A note on this clonotype: The junction differs from germline at one of its ends, possibly a read error. This rearrangement joins TRBV7-3 to TRBJ2-1; 7 bases align to TRBD1. The germline V gene has CDR1 SGHTA and CDR2 FQGTGA. The CDR3 totals 18 residues. The CDR3: CASNLERGLRGSMNEQFF. The CDR3 coding sequence is TGTGCCAGCAACTTAGAGAGGGGGCTACGGGGCTCGATGAATGAGCAGTTCTTC.

There are many counts of this clonotype. The CDR3 sequence: CASSLQGLNTEAFF. DNA for the CDR3: TGTGCCAGCAGTTTACAAGGTTTGAACACTGAAGCTTTCTTT. This sequence joins TRBV12-3 or TRBV12-4 and TRBJ1-1; D call uncertain. This CDR3 spans 14 amino acids. Trimming shortened V by 2 bases and J by 0 bases, and 7 bases separated the two germline ends.

The CDR3 is CASSLRQHQETQYF. The CDR3 region has the DNA TGTGCCAGCAGCTTAAGACAGCATCAAGAGACCCAGTACTTC. J is TRBJ2-5 and V is TRBV7-9; a weak D match, TRBD1 (5 bases). V shed 2 bases and J shed 2 bases, with 9 bases lying between them. Per germline, CDR1 SEHNR and CDR2 FQNEAQ (reference sequence). The CDR3 totals 14 residues.

There are a few counts of this clonotype. The DNA for the CDR3 is TGCAGTGCCAACAACAGGGGAAGTGGCTATGGCTACACCTTC. Protein sequence: CSANNRGSGYGYTF. V and J are TRBV20-1 and TRBJ1-2, with 7 bases fitting TRBD1. The CDR3 is 14 amino acids. After removal of 6 bases from V and 4 bases from J, the junction contained 11 bases not matched to a gene. CDR1 is DFQATT, CDR2 SNEGSKA, per germline (reference sequence).

In its sample, this clonotype was seen a few times. The gene calls are TRBV18 and TRBJ2-7; no reliable D call. V was pared by 6 bases and J by 6 bases, with 12 bases between. In germline, CDR1 is KGHSH, CDR2 LQKENI. The CDR3 has 12 residues. The CDR3 sequence is CASSPRLGEQYF. CDR3 sequence (DNA): TGTGCCAGCTCCCCCAGACTGGGCGAGCAGTACTTC.